A selection of T cell receptor beta chains follows, all from one sample in a study of T cell responses to AZD1222 COVID-19 vaccine. Data came from immunoSEQ multiplex PCR; TCRdb stores just in-frame clones and leaves some out. Of under 130,000 clones in the sample, nearly 90% were seen once. Sequenced here: peripheral blood, sampled 28 days after the second AZD1222 dose. Receptors originate from an adult who received the AZD1222 COVID-19 vaccine. The CDR3 runs from the conserved cysteine through the conserved F or W. The order of the fields is clone size, J gene, V gene, D gene, CDR3 DNA, CDR3 protein. The D gene is left open where the match is weak. Rows may omit the clone size; those that give it use once, few, many or a size class.

>NA|TRBJ2-7|TRBV19|NA
TGTGCCAGTAGTACGACCGGGACTTCCTACGAGCAGTACTTC
CASSTTGTSYEQYF
>NA|TRBJ2-7|TRBV2|NA
TGTGCCAGCAGCCTTAAACGGGGGGCCGAGCAGTACTTC
CASSLKRGAEQYF
>NA|TRBJ2-7|TRBV11-3|TRBD2
TGTGCCAGCAGCTTAGACGGGACTAGCGGGTACGAGCAGTACTTC
CASSLDGTSGYEQYF
>NA|TRBJ2-4|TRBV9|NA
TGTGCCAGCAGCGAGGCGGGTTCTGAAAACATTCAGTACTTC
CASSEAGSENIQYF
>once|TRBJ2-7|TRBV19|TRBD1
TGTGCCAGTAGTTCGCCGGGACAGACCTCCTACGAGCAGTACTTC
CASSSPGQTSYEQYF
>few|TRBJ1-1|TRBV4-1|TRBD1
TGCGCCAGTACCAAACCGGGACAGGGTGCTGAAGCTTTCTTT
CASTKPGQGAEAFF
>NA|TRBJ1-1|TRBV7-9|NA
TGTGCCAGCAGCCCGCCCGTTGCTGAAGCTTTCTTT
CASSPPVAEAFF
>once|TRBJ1-1|TRBV6-5|TRBD1
TGTGCCAGCGCCGCCGGGGACAGGGCCGCTGAAGCTTTCTTT
CASAAGDRAAEAFF
>NA|TRBJ1-1|TRBV2|NA
TGTGCCAGCCAGGGTGAAGCTTTCTTT
CASQGEAFF
>NA|TRBJ2-5|TRBV5-4|TRBD2
TGTGCCAGCAGCCGTAAAAATAGCGGGCAAGAGACCCAGTACTTC
CASSRKNSGQETQYF
>NA|TRBJ2-7|TRBV6-5|TRBD1
TGTGCCAGCATTCGACAGGGGTCCTACGAGCAGTACTTC
CASIRQGSYEQYF
>NA|TRBJ2-1|TRBV7-3|NA
TGTGCCAGCAGCTCCGGACAAAGCTCCTACAATGAGCAGTTCTTC
CASSSGQSSYNEQFF
>NA|TRBJ2-7|TRBV6-6|TRBD2
TGTGCCAGCAGTCCTCGGACTAGCGGGAGGGCCCGGGAAGAGCAGTACTTC
CASSPRTSGRAREEQYF
>NA|TRBJ2-7|TRBV11-2|TRBD1
TGTGCCAGCAGCCCTTTGGACAGGGGAAGCTCCTACGAGCAGTACTTC
CASSPLDRGSSYEQYF
>NA|TRBJ2-3|TRBV6-5|TRBD1
TGTGCCAGCAGACGACAGGGTAGCACAGATACGCAGTATTTT
CASRRQGSTDTQYF
>NA|TRBJ2-7|TRBV14|NA
TGTGCCAGCAGCCTGGGCAGGGGTTCCTACGAGCAGTACTTC
CASSLGRGSYEQYF
>NA|TRBJ1-5|TRBV30|NA
TGTGCCTGGAGTACCGGGGGGGACCAGCATTTT
CAWSTGGDQHF
>once|TRBJ2-1|TRBV5-1|NA
TGCGCCAGCAGCTCCTCCGGGACGGCCTACAATGAGCAGTTCTTC
CASSSSGTAYNEQFF
>few|TRBJ2-7|TRBV28|NA
TGTGCCAGCACCCGACAGGGAGGGGCCTACGAGCAGTACTTC
CASTRQGGAYEQYF
>NA|TRBJ2-6|TRBV29-1|NA
TGCAGCGTTGAAGCGAGCCAAACTGGGGCCAACGTCCTGACTTTC
CSVEASQTGANVLTF
>NA|TRBJ2-7|TRBV6-5|TRBD1
TGTGCCAGCAACAAACAGGGGGCGAAAACCTACGAGCAGTACTTC
CASNKQGAKTYEQYF
>NA|TRBJ2-5|TRBV7-9|NA
TGTGCCAGCAGCTCACCCCGGGCTCAAGAGACCCAGTACTTC
CASSSPRAQETQYF
>once|TRBJ1-5|TRBV5-1|TRBD1
TGCGCCAGCAGCTCCGGGACAGCCCTCAATCAGCCCCAGCATTTT
CASSSGTALNQPQHF
>NA|TRBJ1-2|TRBV6-5|NA
TGTGCCAGCAGTTACTCGACAGCCACCTATGGCTACACCTTC
CASSYSTATYGYTF
>NA|TRBJ2-7|TRBV19|TRBD2
TGTGCCAGTAAGCGGACTAGCGGGAGGGCCTACGAGCAGTACTTC
CASKRTSGRAYEQYF
>NA|TRBJ2-7|TRBV24-1|TRBD2
TGTGCCACCAGTGAAGCGGGAGGGGCCTACGAGCAGTACTTC
CATSEAGGAYEQYF
>once|TRBJ2-7|TRBV24-1|TRBD1
TGTGCCACCAGTGCGACAGGGGGCCGGTCCGAGCAGTACTTC
CATSATGGRSEQYF
>NA|TRBJ2-1|TRBV6-2/TRBV6-3|NA
TGTGCCAGCAGTTATCAACTACGCGGAGGTGAGCAGTTCTTC
CASSYQLRGGEQFF
>NA|TRBJ2-1|TRBV5-5|TRBD2
TGTGCCAGCAGCTCGACGACTAGCCATAATGAGCAGTTCTTC
CASSSTTSHNEQFF
>NA|TRBJ2-3|TRBV7-2|TRBD2
TGTGCCAGCAGCTTGAGCGGGACTAGCAACACAGATACGCAGTATTTT
CASSLSGTSNTDTQYF
>NA|TRBJ2-7|TRBV10-3|NA
TGTGCCATCGGAGGGGACTACGAGCAGTACTTC
CAIGGDYEQYF
>NA|TRBJ1-5|TRBV27|TRBD1
TGTGCCAGCAGTTTATCGGGACAGGGACCAAGACAGCCCCAGCATTTT
CASSLSGQGPRQPQHF
>NA|TRBJ1-5|TRBV19|NA
TGTGCCAGTAGGGACAGCAATCAGCCCCAGCATTTT
CASRDSNQPQHF
>NA|TRBJ2-2|TRBV18|NA
TGTGCCAGCTCACCGACTATATTGAACACCGGGGAGCTGTTTTTT
CASSPTILNTGELFF
>NA|TRBJ2-1|TRBV3-1/TRBV3-2|TRBD2
TGTGCCAGCAGCCGAGGGACTAGCGGGAACAATGAGCAGTTCTTC
CASSRGTSGNNEQFF
>NA|TRBJ2-7|TRBV5-1|NA
TGCGCCAGCAGCTTGGCCGACGAGCAGTACTTC
CASSLADEQYF
>NA|TRBJ2-2|TRBV27|NA
TGTGCCAGCAGCTACGACGGATACTACACCGGGGAGCTGTTTTTT
CASSYDGYYTGELFF
>NA|TRBJ1-1|TRBV7-2|NA
TGTGCCAGCAGCCCTCAGGGCAGGAGGACTGAAGCTTTCTTT
CASSPQGRRTEAFF
>NA|TRBJ2-2|TRBV7-9|TRBD2
TGTGCCAGCAGCCTTGGGACTAGCGGGAGTATCGGCGGGGAGCTGTTTTTT
CASSLGTSGSIGGELFF
>NA|TRBJ2-1|TRBV18|NA
TGTGCCAGCTCACCGGACCTAGGGGGGAATGAGCAGTTCTTC
CASSPDLGGNEQFF
>NA|TRBJ2-7|TRBV6-5|NA
TGTGCCAGCAGCCGGGACATCTACGAGCAGTACTTC
CASSRDIYEQYF
>once|TRBJ1-5|TRBV19|NA
TGTGCCAGTAGTACCCGGGGATATCAGCCCCAGCATTTT
CASSTRGYQPQHF
>few|TRBJ2-1|TRBV27|NA
TGTGCCAGCAGTTGGACATTTGGGAATGAGCAGTTCTTC
CASSWTFGNEQFF